The next 25 T cell receptor beta chains were all read from a single sample in a study of OX40 agonist ivuxolimab in advanced cancers. The table came from immunoSEQ multiplex PCR; TCRdb's copy has only in-frame clones and leaves some out. Of more than 9,500 clones in the sample, approximately 78% were seen once. This sample comprised CD4+ or CD8+ T cells sorted from blood, obtained in a trial of the OX40 agonist ivuxolimab. These receptors were collected from an adult with an advanced solid tumor such as melanoma, head and neck, liver or kidney cancer.

The table lists this clone with a count of one. This chain joins TRBV5-1 and TRBJ2-7; D might be TRBD1 (6 bases). CDR1 and CDR2 (germline): SGHRS, YFSETQ. This CDR3 has 17 amino acids. V was pared by 3 bases and J by 0 bases, with 19 bases between. CDR3: CASSWDQSGHPSYEQYF. Here the CDR3 DNA reads TGCGCCAGCAGCTGGGACCAATCGGGACACCCCTCCTACGAGCAGTACTTC. Using reference TRBV5-1 and TRBJ2-7 for the parts outside the CDR3, the full variable domain is KAGVTQTPRYLIKTRGQQVTLSCSPISGHRSVSWYQQTPGQGLQFLFEYFSETQRNKGNFPGRFSGRQFSNSRSEMNVSTLELGDSALYLCASSWDQSGHPSYEQYFGPGTRLTVT.

This clone showed up just once. The chain combines TRBV11-2 with TRBJ1-1; D remains unclear. CDR1 SGHAT and CDR2 FQNNGV come from the germline V gene. The CDR3 covers 15 residues. V lost 1 base and J 1 base, leaving 10 bases between the germline ends. In nucleotides, the CDR3 is TGTGCCAGCAGCTTAGTTCCCGACCCGAACACTGAAGCTTTCTTT. Translating it yields CASSLVPDPNTEAFF. Combining the CDR3 with reference TRBV11-2 and TRBJ1-1 gives the whole variable domain EAGVAQSPRYKIIEKRQSVAFWCNPISGHATLYWYQQILGQGPKLLIQFQNNGVVDDSQLPKDRFSAERLKGVDSTLKIQPAKLEDSAVYLCASSLVPDPNTEAFFGQGTRLTVV.

DNA for the CDR3: TGTGCCAGCAGCACCACTAGCGGCCGGTACTTC. Amino acid sequence: CASSTTSGRYF. The rearrangement uses TRBV7-9 and TRBJ2-5, with TRBD2 identical over 8 bases. CDR3 length: 11 residues. Germline V CDR1 and CDR2: SEHNR, FQNEAQ (reference sequence). The V and J ends lost 5 bases and 13 bases, in that order; junction bases with no gene match: 6.

This clone showed up just once. The chain couples TRBV4-1 to TRBJ2-7, with D perhaps matching TRBD2 (5 bases). CDR1 MGHRA and CDR2 YSYEKL come from the germline V gene. The CDR3 loop spans 15 amino acids. Deletions cut 2 bases from V and 3 bases from J, with 14 bases between. CDR3 sequence reads: CASSQSRGYYYEQYF. The CDR3 nucleotides read TGCGCCAGCAGCCAATCACGGGGATATTACTACGAGCAGTACTTC.

The J gene is TRBJ1-2, the V gene TRBV7-8; 7 nucleotides match TRBD1. V gave up 1 base and J gave up 8 bases; unmatched junction bases: 7. Germline CDR1 SGHVS, CDR2 FQNEAQ. The CDR3 sequence is 14 residues long. The CDR3 here is CASSLGQGMGGYTF. The CDR3, as DNA: TGTGCCAGCAGCTTAGGACAGGGAATGGGCGGCTACACCTTC.

The rearrangement uses TRBV19 and TRBJ2-1, with TRBD2 identical over 10 bases. Germline V CDR1 and CDR2: LNHDA, SQIVND (reference sequence). This CDR3 has 18 amino acids. The V gene end was trimmed by 7 bases and the J gene end by 0 bases; junction bases not matched to a gene: 12. The CDR3 reads CASKARLAGNPSYNEQFF. The CDR3, as DNA: TGTGCCAGTAAGGCACGACTAGCGGGCAATCCCTCCTACAATGAGCAGTTCTTC.

This chain links TRBV6-5 with TRBJ1-2, with D uncertain. The CDR3 has 14 residues. The germline gives CDR1 MNHEY, CDR2 SVGAGI. Trimming left V 4 bases short and J 6 bases short, with 15 bases between. CDR3 region: CASSFGVGTHGYTF. The DNA of the CDR3 is TGTGCCAGCAGTTTCGGGGTGGGCACACATGGCTACACCTTC.

J is TRBJ2-3 and V is TRBV7-2, with 13 bases matching TRBD2. This CDR3 spans 15 amino acids. Germline CDR1 reads SGHTA; CDR2 reads FQGNSA. J was trimmed by 5 bases and V by 3 bases; bases with no gene match: 2. CDR3 in amino acids: CASSLTSGRIDTQYF. CDR3 sequence (DNA): TGTGCCAGCAGCTTGACTAGCGGGAGGATAGATACGCAGTATTTT.

J is TRBJ2-3 and V is TRBV7-3, with a weak D call TRBD2 (6 bases). The germline V and J ends were trimmed by 1 base and 2 bases, with 13 bases remaining between them. Germline V CDR1 and CDR2: SGHTA, FQGTGA. This CDR3 contains 16 residues. The CDR3 sequence: CASSLNPAGATDTQYF. As DNA, the CDR3 is TGTGCCAGCAGCTTAAACCCAGCGGGTGCCACAGATACGCAGTATTTT.

This clone is categorized as large (0.1 to 1%). The chain links TRBV28 to TRBJ2-2, with a possible D match to TRBD1 (5 bases). The CDR3 contains 13 residues. V shed 6 bases and J shed 7 bases, with 12 bases lying between them. Germline lookup yields CDR1 MDHEN and CDR2 SYDVKM. The CDR3 loop is CASRLDISGELFF. DNA of the CDR3: TGTGCCAGCAGACTGGACATAAGCGGGGAGCTGTTTTTT. Full variable domain (missing parts from reference TRBV28 and TRBJ2-2): DVKVTQSSRYLVKRTGEKVFLECVQDMDHENMFWYRQDPGLGLRLIYFSYDVKMKEKGDIPEGYSVSREKKERFSLILESASTNQTSMYLCASRLDISGELFFGEGSRLTVL.

The CDR3 nucleotides are TGTGCCAGCAGCGTCCAAGGGAGCCAAGAGACCCAGTACTTC. This encodes CASSVQGSQETQYF. The chain links TRBV9 to TRBJ2-5, with D possibly matching TRBD2 (5 bases). Trimming stripped 2 bases from V and 1 base from J, with 9 bases between. Looked up from germline, CDR1 is SGDLS and CDR2 is YYNGEE. The CDR3 covers 14 residues.

A note on this clone: Since no conserved phenylalanine or tryptophan closes the CDR3, a read error is the likely cause. CDR3 region: CASSSSGPSEQYL. CDR3 coding DNA: TGTGCCAGCAGTTCCTCCGGGCCCTCCGAGCAGTACCTC. This chain uses TRBV6-5 with TRBJ2-7, with D uncertain. The germline V gene encodes CDR1 MNHEY and CDR2 SVGAGI. The CDR3 length is 13 residues. The V end was cut by 4 bases, the J end by 6 bases, with 13 bases between.

The chain's CDR3 is CASSLGPGQGVQPQHF. The CDR3 DNA reads TGTGCCAGTAGCCTGGGGCCGGGACAGGGAGTTCAGCCCCAGCATTTT. The chain carries TRBV19 and TRBJ1-5; 9 bases map to TRBD1. This CDR3 spans 16 amino acids. CDR1 and CDR2 from the germline V gene are LNHDA and SQIVND (reference sequence). V lost 6 bases and J lost 6; bases outside the gene matches: 12.

The chain recombines TRBV4-2 with TRBJ2-7, with 9 bases aligning to TRBD2. The J segment lost 1 base and the V segment lost 0 bases, leaving 10 bases of the junction unmatched. Per germline, CDR1 LGHNA and CDR2 YNFKEQ. The CDR3 has 18 amino acids. CDR3 protein: CASSQEPPASGNSYEQYF. The DNA of the CDR3 is TGTGCCAGCAGCCAAGAACCCCCTGCTAGCGGGAATTCCTACGAGCAGTACTTC.

This clone has a handful of counts. The V and J genes are TRBV21-1 and TRBJ2-3; the D segment call TRBD1 is taken from the table without a DNA check. TRBV21-1 is recorded as a pseudogene. This CDR3 contains 15 residues. In DNA form, the CDR3 reads TGTGCCAGCAGCAAAGCTACAGCTTCCACAGATACGCAGTATTTT. Translation: CASSKATASTDTQYF.

This sequence joins TRBV7-9 and TRBJ2-7; 8 nucleotides match TRBD2. Germline V CDR1 and CDR2: SEHNR, FQNEAQ (reference sequence). This CDR3 region has 12 residues. V shed 5 bases and J 6 bases; nucleotides not matched to a gene: 3. In DNA, the CDR3 is TGTGCCAGCAGCCGCGGGACTAGCGAGCAGTACTTC. It codes for CASSRGTSEQYF.

The J gene is TRBJ2-1, the V gene TRBV7-6; D gene unclear. This CDR3 has 15 amino acids. With 1 base removed from V and 5 bases from J, the gap between germline ends came to 12 bases. Germline V gives CDR1 SGHVS, CDR2 FNYEAQ. CDR3 nucleotide sequence: TGTGCCAGCAGCTTAGGGCCGCGTGGCGACAATGAGCAGTTCTTC. Translated: CASSLGPRGDNEQFF.

This clone was observed a handful of times. This CDR3 is also generated by other DNA sequences in the sample. The CDR3, as DNA: TGTGCCAGCAGCGTAGGTAGCCCCGGGGAGCTGTTTTTT. This translates into CASSVGSPGELFF. The chain combines TRBV9 with TRBJ2-2; D is ambiguous. V lost 0 bases and J 6 bases, leaving 6 bases between the germline ends. The germline CDR1 and CDR2 sequences are SGDLS and YYNGEE. The CDR3 sequence is 13 residues long. Looking up the rest from reference TRBV9 and TRBJ2-2 gives the full variable domain: DSGVTQTPKHLITATGQRVTLRCSPRSGDLSVYWYQQSLDQGLQFLIQYYNGEERAKGNILERFSAQQFPDLHSELNLSSLELGDSALYFCASSVGSPGELFFGEGSRLTVL.

The chain recombines TRBV4-3 with TRBJ1-4; D is uncertain. This CDR3 contains 13 residues. Germline V CDR1 and CDR2: LGHNA, YSLEER. V gave up 3 bases and J gave up 7 bases, with 9 bases separating them. The CDR3 coding sequence is TGCGCCAGCAGCCACGGGGTGGGTGAAAAACTGTTTTTT. The encoded protein is CASSHGVGEKLFF.

The rearrangement joins TRBV6-6 to TRBJ2-7, with a weak D call TRBD2 (5 bases). The CDR3 contains 14 residues. V lost 7 bases and J lost 0, with 13 bases in between. Germline values: CDR1 MNHNY, CDR2 SVGAGI (reference sequence). CDR3 DNA: TGTGCCAGCACAGCGGACCCCAGCTCCTACGAGCAGTACTTC. It yields the protein CASTADPSSYEQYF.

This chain links TRBV7-9 with TRBJ2-1; D possibly corresponds to TRBD2 (5 bases). Trimming left V 5 bases short and J 0 bases short, with 11 bases between. This CDR3 is 15 amino acids long. CDR1 SEHNR and CDR2 FQNEAQ come from the germline V gene (reference sequence). Here the CDR3 DNA reads TGTGCCAGCAGCCCCGCCGGGAACTCCTACAATGAGCAGTTCTTC. Translated, it gives CASSPAGNSYNEQFF.

The rearrangement uses TRBV29-1 and TRBJ2-7, with D perhaps TRBD2 (6 bases). The CDR3 has 14 residues. Trimming took 1 base from V and 3 from J, leaving 13 bases between them. Germline-derived CDR1 and CDR2 are SQVTM and ANQGSEA. CDR3 protein: CSVEGGAALYEQYF. CDR3 nucleotides: TGCAGCGTTGAAGGCGGGGCGGCGCTCTACGAGCAGTACTTC.

The rearrangement uses TRBV5-4 and TRBJ2-1; D gene ambiguous. CDR1 and CDR2 from the germline V gene are SGHNT and YYREEE (reference sequence). V dropped 1 base and J dropped 3 bases, with 11 bases sitting between them. The CDR3 length is 15 residues. The CDR3 here is CASSLKREVYNEQFF. The CDR3 DNA reads as TGTGCCAGCAGCTTGAAAAGAGAAGTCTACAATGAGCAGTTCTTC.

This clone appeared a few times. The rearrangement joins TRBV14 to TRBJ2-1, with TRBD2 identical over 11 bases. The junction had 4 bases not matched to a gene; V was cut back by 2 bases and J by 4 bases. The V gene's germline CDR1 is SGHDN and CDR2 FVKESK. This CDR3 is 16 amino acids long. The DNA for the CDR3 is TGTGCCAGCAGCCAACCGGGGACTAGCGGTTACAATGAGCAGTTCTTC. Encoded protein: CASSQPGTSGYNEQFF.

Here the CDR3 DNA reads TGTGCCAGCACAAGTTGGGGATACGAGACCCAGTACTTC. Translation gives CASTSWGYETQYF. This chain connects TRBV7-2 to TRBJ2-5; D ambiguous. V was pared by 7 bases and J by 5 bases, with 14 bases between. There are 13 residues in the CDR3. CDR1 and CDR2 (germline): SGHTA, FQGNSA.